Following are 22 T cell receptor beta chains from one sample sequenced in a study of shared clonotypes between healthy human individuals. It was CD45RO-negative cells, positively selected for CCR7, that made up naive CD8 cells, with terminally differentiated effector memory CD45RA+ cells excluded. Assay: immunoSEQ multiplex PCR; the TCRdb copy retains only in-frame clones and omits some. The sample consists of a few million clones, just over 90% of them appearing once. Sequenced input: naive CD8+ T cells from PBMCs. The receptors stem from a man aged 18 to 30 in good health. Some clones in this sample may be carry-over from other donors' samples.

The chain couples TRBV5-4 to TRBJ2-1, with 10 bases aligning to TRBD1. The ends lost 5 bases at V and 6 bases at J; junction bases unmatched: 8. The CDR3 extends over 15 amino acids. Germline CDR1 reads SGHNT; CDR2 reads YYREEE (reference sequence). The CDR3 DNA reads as TGTGCCAGCAGTTCGGGACAGGGGATATCCAATGAGCAGTTCTTC. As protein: CASSSGQGISNEQFF.

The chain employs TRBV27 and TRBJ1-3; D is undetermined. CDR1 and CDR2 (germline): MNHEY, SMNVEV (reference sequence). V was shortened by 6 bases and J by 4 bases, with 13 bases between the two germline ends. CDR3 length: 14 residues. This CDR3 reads CASSLTSRGNTIYF. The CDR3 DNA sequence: TGTGCCAGCAGCCTCACTTCCAGGGGAAACACCATATATTTT.

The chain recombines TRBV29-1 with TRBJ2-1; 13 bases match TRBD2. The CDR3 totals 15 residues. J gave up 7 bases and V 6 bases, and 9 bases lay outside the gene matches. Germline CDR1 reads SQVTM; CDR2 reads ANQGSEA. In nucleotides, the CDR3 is TGCAGCGTCAACGGACTAGCGGGAGTCATTAATGAGCAGTTCTTC. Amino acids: CSVNGLAGVINEQFF.

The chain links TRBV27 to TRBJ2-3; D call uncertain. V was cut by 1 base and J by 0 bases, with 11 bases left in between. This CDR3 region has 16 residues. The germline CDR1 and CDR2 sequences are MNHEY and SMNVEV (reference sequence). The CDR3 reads CASSLLAGSSTDTQYF. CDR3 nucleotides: TGTGCCAGCAGTTTATTGGCTGGGTCTAGCACAGATACGCAGTATTTT.

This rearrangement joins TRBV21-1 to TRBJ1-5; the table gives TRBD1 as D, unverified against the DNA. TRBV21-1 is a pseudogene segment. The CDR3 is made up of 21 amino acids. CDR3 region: CASSKDEVLGRQGLSNQPQHF. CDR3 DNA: TGTGCCAGCAGCAAAGACGAGGTATTAGGGAGACAGGGACTTAGCAATCAGCCCCAGCATTTT.

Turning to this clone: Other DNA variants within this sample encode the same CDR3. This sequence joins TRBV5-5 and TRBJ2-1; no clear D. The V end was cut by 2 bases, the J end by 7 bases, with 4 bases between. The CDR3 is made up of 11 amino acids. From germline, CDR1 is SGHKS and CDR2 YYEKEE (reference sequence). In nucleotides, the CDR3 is TGTGCCAGCAGCTTAGGGAATGAGCAGTTCTTC. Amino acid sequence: CASSLGNEQFF.

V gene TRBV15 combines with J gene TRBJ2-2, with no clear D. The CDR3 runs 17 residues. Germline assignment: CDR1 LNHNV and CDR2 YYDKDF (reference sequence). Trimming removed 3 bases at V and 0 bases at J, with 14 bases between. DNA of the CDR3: TGTGCCACCAGCAGGGATAGGACGGCTACGAACACCGGGGAGCTGTTTTTT. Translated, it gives CATSRDRTATNTGELFF. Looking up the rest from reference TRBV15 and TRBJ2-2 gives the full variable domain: DAMVIQNPRYQVTQFGKPVTLSCSQTLNHNVMYWYQQKSSQAPKLLFHYYDKDFNNEADTPDNFQSRRPNTSFCFLDIRSPGLGDTAMYLCATSRDRTATNTGELFFGEGSRLTVL.

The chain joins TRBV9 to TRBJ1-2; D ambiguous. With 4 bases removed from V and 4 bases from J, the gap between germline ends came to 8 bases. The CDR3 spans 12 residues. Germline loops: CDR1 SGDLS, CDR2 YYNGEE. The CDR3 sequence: CASSPAGYGYTF. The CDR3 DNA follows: TGTGCCAGCAGCCCAGCCGGCTATGGCTACACCTTC. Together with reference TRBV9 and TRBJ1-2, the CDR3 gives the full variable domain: DSGVTQTPKHLITATGQRVTLRCSPRSGDLSVYWYQQSLDQGLQFLIQYYNGEERAKGNILERFSAQQFPDLHSELNLSSLELGDSALYFCASSPAGYGYTFGSGTRLTVV.

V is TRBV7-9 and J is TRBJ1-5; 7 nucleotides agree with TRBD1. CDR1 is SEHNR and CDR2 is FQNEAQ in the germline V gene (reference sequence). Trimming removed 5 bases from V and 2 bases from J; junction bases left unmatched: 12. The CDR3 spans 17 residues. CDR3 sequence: CASSDTRQGLGNQPQHF. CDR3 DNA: TGTGCCAGCAGCGATACTCGACAGGGTCTCGGCAATCAGCCCCAGCATTTT.

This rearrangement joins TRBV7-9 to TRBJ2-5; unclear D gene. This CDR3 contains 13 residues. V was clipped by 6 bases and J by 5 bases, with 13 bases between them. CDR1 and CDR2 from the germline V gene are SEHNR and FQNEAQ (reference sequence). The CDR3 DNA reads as TGTGCCAGCAGGGAGACCTTGGGCGAGACCCAGTACTTC. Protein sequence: CASRETLGETQYF.

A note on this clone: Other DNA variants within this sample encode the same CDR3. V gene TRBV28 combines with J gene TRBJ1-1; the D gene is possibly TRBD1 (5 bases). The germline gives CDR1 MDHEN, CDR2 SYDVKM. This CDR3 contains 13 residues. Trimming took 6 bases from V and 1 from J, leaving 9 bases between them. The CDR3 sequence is CASRLGQNTEAFF. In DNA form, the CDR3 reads TGTGCCAGCAGACTCGGACAGAACACTGAAGCTTTCTTT.

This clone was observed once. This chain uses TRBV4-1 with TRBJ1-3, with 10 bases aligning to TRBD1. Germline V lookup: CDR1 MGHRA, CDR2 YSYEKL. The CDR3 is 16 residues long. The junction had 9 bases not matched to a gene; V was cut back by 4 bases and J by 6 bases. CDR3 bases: TGCGCCAGCAGCCCCCCCCTCGGGACAGGGGTAAACACCATATATTTT. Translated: CASSPPLGTGVNTIYF.

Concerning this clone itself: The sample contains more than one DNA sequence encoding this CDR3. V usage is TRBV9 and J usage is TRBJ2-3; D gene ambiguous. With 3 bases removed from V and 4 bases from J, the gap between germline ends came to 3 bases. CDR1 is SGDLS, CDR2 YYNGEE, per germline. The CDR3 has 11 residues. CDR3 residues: CASSAADTQYF. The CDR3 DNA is TGTGCCAGCAGCGCAGCAGATACGCAGTATTTT.

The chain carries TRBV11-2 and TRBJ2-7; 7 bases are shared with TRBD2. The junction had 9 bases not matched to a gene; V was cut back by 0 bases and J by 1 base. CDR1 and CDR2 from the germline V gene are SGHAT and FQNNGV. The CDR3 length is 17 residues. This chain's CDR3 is CASSLDLASGRSYEQYF. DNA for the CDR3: TGTGCCAGCAGCTTAGATTTGGCTAGCGGTCGGTCCTACGAGCAGTACTTC.

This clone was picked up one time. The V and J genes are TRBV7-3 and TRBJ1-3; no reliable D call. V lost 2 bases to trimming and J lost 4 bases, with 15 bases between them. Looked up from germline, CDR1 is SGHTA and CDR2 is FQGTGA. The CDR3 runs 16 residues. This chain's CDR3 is CASSLDSGVSGNTIYF. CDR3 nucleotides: TGTGCCAGCAGCTTAGATAGCGGGGTATCGGGAAACACCATATATTTT.

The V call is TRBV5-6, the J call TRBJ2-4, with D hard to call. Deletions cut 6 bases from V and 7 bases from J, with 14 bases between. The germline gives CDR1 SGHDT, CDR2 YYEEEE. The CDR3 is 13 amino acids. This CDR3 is CASTLTLGNIQYF. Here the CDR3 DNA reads TGTGCCAGCACCCTAACCCTTGGGAACATTCAGTACTTC.

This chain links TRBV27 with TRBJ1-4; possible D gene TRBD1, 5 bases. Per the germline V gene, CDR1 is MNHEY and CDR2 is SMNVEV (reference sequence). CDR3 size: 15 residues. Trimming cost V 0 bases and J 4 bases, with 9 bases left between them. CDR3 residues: CASSLSGQINEKLFF. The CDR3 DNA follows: TGTGCCAGCAGTTTATCGGGGCAGATTAATGAAAAACTGTTTTTT.

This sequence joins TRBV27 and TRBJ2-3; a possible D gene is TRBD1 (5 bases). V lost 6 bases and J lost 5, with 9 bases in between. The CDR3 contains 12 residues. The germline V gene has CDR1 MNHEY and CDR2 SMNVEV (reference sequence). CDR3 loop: CASRGRGDTQYF. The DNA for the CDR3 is TGTGCCAGCAGGGGGCGAGGAGATACGCAGTATTTT.

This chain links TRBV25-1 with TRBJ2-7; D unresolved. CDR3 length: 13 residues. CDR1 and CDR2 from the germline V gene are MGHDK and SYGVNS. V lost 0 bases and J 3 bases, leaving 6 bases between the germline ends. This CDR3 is CASSEYGDYEQYF. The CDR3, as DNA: TGTGCCAGCAGTGAATATGGCGACTACGAGCAGTACTTC.

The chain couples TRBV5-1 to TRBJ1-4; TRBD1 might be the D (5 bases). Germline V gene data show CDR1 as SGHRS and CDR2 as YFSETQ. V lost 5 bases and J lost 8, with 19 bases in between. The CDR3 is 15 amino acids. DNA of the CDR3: TGCGCCAGCAGTTCAAAACCAGGGATTATCGAAAAACTGTTTTTT. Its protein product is CASSSKPGIIEKLFF. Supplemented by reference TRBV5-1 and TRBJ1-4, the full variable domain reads KAGVTQTPRYLIKTRGQQVTLSCSPISGHRSVSWYQQTPGQGLQFLFEYFSETQRNKGNFPGRFSGRQFSNSRSEMNVSTLELGDSALYLCASSSKPGIIEKLFFGSGTQLSVL.

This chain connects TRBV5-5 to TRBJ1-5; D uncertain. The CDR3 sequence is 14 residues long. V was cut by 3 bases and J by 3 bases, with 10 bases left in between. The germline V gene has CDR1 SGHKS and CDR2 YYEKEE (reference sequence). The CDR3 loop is CASSWTDDNQPQHF. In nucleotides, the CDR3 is TGTGCCAGCAGCTGGACGGATGACAATCAGCCCCAGCATTTT.

The CDR3 is CASSLEWSPNNEQFF. The CDR3 region has the DNA TGTGCCAGCAGCTTAGAGTGGAGCCCCAACAATGAGCAGTTCTTC. The J gene is TRBJ2-1, the V gene TRBV7-6; D not resolved. Germline V gene lookup returns CDR1 SGHVS and CDR2 FNYEAQ. This CDR3 has 15 residues. Trimming took off 1 base at V and 5 bases at J, with 12 bases between the two ends.